These T cell receptor beta chains were read from a single sample in a study of cytomegalovirus exposure and HLA in healthy donors. Method: immunoSEQ multiplex PCR; TCRdb's copy keeps in-frame clones and lacks some. The table includes approximately 110,000 clones, around 77% detected once. The sequenced material came from PBMCs. These receptors were obtained from a human donor in good health. The CDR3 runs from the conserved cysteine through the conserved F or W. The order of the fields is J gene, CDR3 length, clone size, V gene, D gene, CDR3 protein, CDR3 DNA. The D gene is left open where the match is weak. Size is omitted from some rows. Given values are once, few, many or a class for expanded clones.

J: TRBJ2-7
length: 14
size: .
V: TRBV9
D: TRBD1
CDR3: CASSPQTGGYEQYF
DNA: TGTGCCAGCAGCCCCCAGACAGGGGGCTACGAGCAGTACTTC

J: TRBJ2-7
length: 16
size: .
V: TRBV5-6
D: .
CDR3: CASSIGQASSSYEQYF
DNA: TGTGCCAGCAGCATCGGTCAGGCATCAAGCTCCTACGAGCAGTACTTC

J: TRBJ2-3
length: 15
size: .
V: TRBV2
D: TRBD2
CDR3: CATASTSGRTDTQYF
DNA: TGTGCCACCGCCAGTACTAGCGGGAGGACAGATACGCAGTATTTT

J: TRBJ2-7
length: 16
size: .
V: TRBV27
D: TRBD2
CDR3: CASSIGRWTSGSSEYF
DNA: TGTGCCAGCAGTATAGGCCGTTGGACTAGCGGGAGTTCAGAGTACTTC

J: TRBJ2-1
length: 15
size: .
V: TRBV5-1
D: TRBD1
CDR3: CASSLGQGVVNEQFF
DNA: TGCGCCAGCAGCCTGGGACAGGGGGTAGTCAATGAGCAGTTCTTC

J: TRBJ2-1
length: 15
size: .
V: TRBV6-1
D: .
CDR3: CASSDHLVGYNEQFF
DNA: TGTGCCAGCAGTGACCATTTGGTCGGTTACAATGAGCAGTTCTTC

J: TRBJ2-7
length: 14
size: .
V: TRBV29-1
D: .
CDR3: CSVVGLSPSDEQYF
DNA: TGCAGCGTTGTTGGTCTCTCCCCTTCGGACGAGCAGTACTTC

J: TRBJ1-5
length: 14
size: .
V: TRBV4-2
D: TRBD1
CDR3: CASSKDRGDQPQHF
DNA: TGTGCCAGCAGCAAAGACAGGGGAGATCAGCCCCAGCATTTT

J: TRBJ2-6
length: 18
size: .
V: TRBV7-3
D: TRBD2
CDR3: CASSLIGAGRAGANVLTF
DNA: TGTGCCAGCAGCTTAATCGGGGCAGGGAGGGCTGGGGCCAACGTCCTGACTTTC

J: TRBJ2-1
length: 16
size: .
V: TRBV11-3
D: TRBD2
CDR3: CASSLGGTSGFWGQFF
DNA: TGTGCCAGCAGCTTAGGCGGGACTAGCGGGTTCTGGGGGCAGTTCTTC

J: TRBJ2-7
length: 13
size: .
V: TRBV5-1
D: .
CDR3: CASRWEGGDEQYF
DNA: TGCGCCAGCCGATGGGAGGGGGGGGACGAGCAGTACTTC

J: TRBJ2-2
length: 15
size: .
V: TRBV5-8
D: TRBD2
CDR3: CASSLRTSGTGELFF
DNA: TGTGCCAGCAGCTTGAGGACTAGCGGAACCGGGGAGCTGTTTTTT

J: TRBJ1-1
length: 14
size: few
V: TRBV6-5
D: TRBD1
CDR3: CASRPGTGGGQAFF
DNA: TGTGCCAGCAGGCCCGGGACAGGGGGCGGCCAAGCTTTCTTT

J: TRBJ2-7
length: 16
size: .
V: TRBV18
D: TRBD2
CDR3: CASSPLLAGGIYEQYF
DNA: TGTGCCAGCTCACCACTCCTAGCGGGAGGGATCTACGAGCAGTACTTC

J: TRBJ2-2
length: 16
size: .
V: TRBV9
D: TRBD2
CDR3: CASNDPSNREDGELFF
DNA: TGTGCCAGCAACGATCCCTCTAACCGGGAGGACGGGGAGCTGTTTTTT

J: TRBJ2-3
length: 14
size: .
V: TRBV5-8
D: .
CDR3: CASSLRERADTQYF
DNA: TGTGCCAGCAGCTTGCGGGAGAGGGCAGATACGCAGTATTTT

J: TRBJ1-1
length: 15
size: .
V: TRBV5-1
D: .
CDR3: CANSAQQATSTEAFF
DNA: TGCGCCAACAGCGCTCAACAGGCGACGAGCACTGAAGCTTTCTTT

J: TRBJ2-7
length: 15
size: .
V: TRBV5-4
D: TRBD2
CDR3: CASSLGSGRVDEQYF
DNA: TGTGCCAGCAGCTTGGGTAGCGGGAGGGTGGACGAGCAGTACTTC

J: TRBJ1-1
length: 14
size: .
V: TRBV2
D: .
CDR3: CASNFGLTNTEAFF
DNA: TGTGCCAGCAATTTCGGACTGACGAACACTGAAGCTTTCTTT

J: TRBJ2-7
length: 16
size: .
V: TRBV6-6
D: TRBD2
CDR3: CASSWGASGRPYEQYF
DNA: TGTGCCAGCAGCTGGGGGGCTAGCGGGAGACCTTACGAGCAGTACTTC

J: TRBJ2-7
length: 16
size: .
V: TRBV4-2
D: TRBD2
CDR3: CASSQDGAGGSYEQYF
DNA: TGTGCCAGCAGCCAAGATGGCGCGGGAGGCTCCTACGAGCAGTACTTC

J: TRBJ2-5
length: 16
size: .
V: TRBV2
D: TRBD2
CDR3: CASTRLAQRGGETQYF
DNA: TGTGCCAGCACCCGACTAGCGCAAAGAGGTGGGGAGACCCAGTACTTC

J: TRBJ1-3
length: 17
size: .
V: TRBV9
D: .
CDR3: CASSVEGAGLAGNTIYF
DNA: TGTGCCAGCAGCGTAGAAGGCGCGGGCCTCGCTGGAAACACCATATATTTT

J: TRBJ1-6
length: 13
size: .
V: TRBV5-1
D: .
CDR3: CASSPAPNSPLHF
DNA: TGCGCCAGCAGCCCCGCGCCCAATTCACCCCTCCACTTT

J: TRBJ2-3
length: 14
size: .
V: TRBV28
D: .
CDR3: CASSLDLASDTQYF
DNA: TGTGCCAGCAGCCTAGACCTGGCCTCAGATACGCAGTATTTT

J: TRBJ1-5
length: 14
size: .
V: TRBV6-5
D: .
CDR3: CASTPGLLNQPQHF
DNA: TGTGCCAGCACCCCGGGACTTCTCAATCAGCCCCAGCATTTT

J: TRBJ1-1
length: 15
size: .
V: TRBV6-6
D: TRBD1
CDR3: CASSYQDRGQTEAFF
DNA: TGTGCCAGCAGTTACCAAGACAGGGGGCAAACTGAAGCTTTCTTT

J: TRBJ1-3
length: 14
size: .
V: TRBV5-6
D: .
CDR3: CASSAGVRGNTIYF
DNA: TGTGCCAGCAGCGCAGGGGTGAGAGGAAACACCATATATTTT

J: TRBJ2-3
length: 15
size: .
V: TRBV6-5
D: TRBD2
CDR3: CASSLAGLSTDTQYF
DNA: TGTGCCAGCAGTTTAGCGGGTCTAAGCACAGATACGCAGTATTTT

J: TRBJ2-2
length: 18
size: .
V: TRBV5-1
D: TRBD2
CDR3: CASSFGTSGRASTGELFF
DNA: TGCGCCAGCAGCTTTGGGACTAGCGGGAGGGCCAGCACCGGGGAGCTGTTTTTT

J: TRBJ1-1
length: 16
size: once
V: TRBV15
D: .
CDR3: CATSRDLTGVGTEAFF
DNA: TGTGCCACCAGCAGAGATCTTACGGGGGTTGGAACTGAAGCTTTCTTT

J: TRBJ2-7
length: 14
size: few
V: TRBV9
D: .
CDR3: CASSVEGEDYEQYF
DNA: TGTGCCAGCAGCGTAGAAGGAGAAGACTACGAGCAGTACTTC

J: TRBJ2-1
length: 15
size: .
V: TRBV5-1
D: .
CDR3: CASSQREFGYNEQFF
DNA: TGCGCCAGCAGCCAACGGGAGTTTGGCTACAATGAGCAGTTCTTC

J: TRBJ2-7
length: 15
size: .
V: TRBV19
D: TRBD1
CDR3: CASSYRGPEPYEQYF
DNA: TGTGCCAGTAGCTACAGGGGCCCTGAACCCTACGAGCAGTACTTC

J: TRBJ2-4
length: 12
size: .
V: TRBV4-1
D: .
CDR3: CASSPPGDVQYF
DNA: TGCGCCAGCAGCCCTCCCGGTGATGTTCAGTACTTC

J: TRBJ2-7
length: 17
size: few
V: TRBV11-3
D: TRBD2
CDR3: CASSLTSGRRFPYEQYF
DNA: TGTGCCAGCAGCTTAACTAGCGGAAGGAGGTTCCCCTACGAGCAGTACTTC

J: TRBJ1-2
length: 16
size: .
V: TRBV9
D: .
CDR3: CASSALEELVWYGYTF
DNA: TGTGCCAGCAGCGCCCTCGAAGAGCTGGTTTGGTATGGCTACACCTTC

J: TRBJ2-7
length: 15
size: .
V: TRBV7-9
D: TRBD1
CDR3: CASSSGRDRGYEQYF
DNA: TGTGCCAGCAGCTCAGGGAGGGACAGGGGCTACGAGCAGTACTTC

J: TRBJ1-2
length: 11
size: .
V: TRBV5-5
D: .
CDR3: CASTSSYGYTF
DNA: TGTGCCAGCACCTCCTCTTATGGCTACACCTTC

J: TRBJ2-1
length: 15
size: .
V: TRBV7-9
D: TRBD2
CDR3: CASSPLAGGNNEQFF
DNA: TGTGCCAGCAGCCCCCTAGCGGGAGGGAACAATGAGCAGTTCTTC

J: TRBJ1-4
length: 18
size: .
V: TRBV21-1
D: .
CDR3: CASTKQGQGIREREKLFF
DNA: TGTGCCAGCACCAAGCAAGGACAGGGAATAAGGGAGAGGGAAAAACTGTTTTTT